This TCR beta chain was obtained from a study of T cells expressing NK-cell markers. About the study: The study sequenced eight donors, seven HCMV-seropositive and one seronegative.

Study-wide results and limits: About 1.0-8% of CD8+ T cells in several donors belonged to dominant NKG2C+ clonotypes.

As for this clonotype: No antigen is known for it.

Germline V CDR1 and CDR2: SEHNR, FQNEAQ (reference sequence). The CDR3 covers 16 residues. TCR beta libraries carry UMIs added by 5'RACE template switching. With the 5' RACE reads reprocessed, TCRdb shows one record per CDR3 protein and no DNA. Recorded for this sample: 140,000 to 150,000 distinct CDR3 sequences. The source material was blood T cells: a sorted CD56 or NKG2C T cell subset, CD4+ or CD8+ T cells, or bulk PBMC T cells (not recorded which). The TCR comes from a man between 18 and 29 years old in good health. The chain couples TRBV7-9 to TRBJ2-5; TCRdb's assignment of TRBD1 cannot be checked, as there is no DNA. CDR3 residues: CASSQTDSPSQETQYF.